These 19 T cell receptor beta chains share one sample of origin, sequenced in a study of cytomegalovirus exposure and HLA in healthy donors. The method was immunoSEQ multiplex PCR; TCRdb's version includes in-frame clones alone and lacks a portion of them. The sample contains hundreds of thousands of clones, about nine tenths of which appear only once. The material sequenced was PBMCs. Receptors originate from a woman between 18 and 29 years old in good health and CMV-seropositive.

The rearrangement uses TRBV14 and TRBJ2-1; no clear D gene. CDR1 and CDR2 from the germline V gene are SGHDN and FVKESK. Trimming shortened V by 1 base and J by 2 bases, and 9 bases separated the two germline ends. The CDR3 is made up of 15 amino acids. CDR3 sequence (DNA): TGTGCCAGCAGCCAAGTGGATAGCCCCTACAATGAGCAGTTCTTC. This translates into CASSQVDSPYNEQFF.

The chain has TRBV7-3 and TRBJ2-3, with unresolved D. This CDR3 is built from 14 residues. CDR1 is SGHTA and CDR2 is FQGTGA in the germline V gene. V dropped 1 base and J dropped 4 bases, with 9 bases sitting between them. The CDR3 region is CASSLMGNSDTQYF. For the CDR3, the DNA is TGTGCCAGCAGCTTAATGGGCAATTCAGATACGCAGTATTTT.

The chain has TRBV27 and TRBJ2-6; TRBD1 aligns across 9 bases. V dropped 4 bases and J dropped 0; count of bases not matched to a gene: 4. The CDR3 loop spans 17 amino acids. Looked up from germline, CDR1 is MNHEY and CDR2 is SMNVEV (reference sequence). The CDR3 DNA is TGTGCCAGCAGTTCGACAGGGGGACTCTCTGGGGCCAACGTCCTGACTTTC. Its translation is CASSSTGGLSGANVLTF.

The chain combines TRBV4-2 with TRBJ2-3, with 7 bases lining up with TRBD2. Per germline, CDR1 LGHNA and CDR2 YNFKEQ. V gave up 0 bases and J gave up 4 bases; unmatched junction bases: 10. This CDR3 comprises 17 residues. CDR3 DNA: TGTGCCAGCAGCCAAGACGCGGCCCGGACTAGTCCAGATACGCAGTATTTT. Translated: CASSQDAARTSPDTQYF.

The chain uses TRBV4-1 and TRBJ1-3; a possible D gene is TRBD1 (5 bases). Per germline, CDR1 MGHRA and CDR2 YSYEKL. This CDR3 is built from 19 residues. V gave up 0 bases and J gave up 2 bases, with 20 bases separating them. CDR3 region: CASSQDTWQSTGPGNTIYF. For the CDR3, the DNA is TGCGCCAGCAGCCAAGATACTTGGCAGTCAACAGGCCCTGGAAACACCATATATTTT.

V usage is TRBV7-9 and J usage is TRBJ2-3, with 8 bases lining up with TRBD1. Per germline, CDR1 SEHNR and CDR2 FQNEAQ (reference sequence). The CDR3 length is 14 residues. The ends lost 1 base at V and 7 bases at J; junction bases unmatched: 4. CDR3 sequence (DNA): TGTGCCAGCAGCTTAGGACAGGGGCTGTATACGCAGTATTTT. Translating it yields CASSLGQGLYTQYF.

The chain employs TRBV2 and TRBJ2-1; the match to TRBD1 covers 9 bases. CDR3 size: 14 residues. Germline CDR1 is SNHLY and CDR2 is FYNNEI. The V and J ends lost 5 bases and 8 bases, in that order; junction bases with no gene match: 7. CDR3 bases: TGTGCCAGCAGTTCCGGGACAGGGTCCCATGAGCAGTTCTTC. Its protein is CASSSGTGSHEQFF.

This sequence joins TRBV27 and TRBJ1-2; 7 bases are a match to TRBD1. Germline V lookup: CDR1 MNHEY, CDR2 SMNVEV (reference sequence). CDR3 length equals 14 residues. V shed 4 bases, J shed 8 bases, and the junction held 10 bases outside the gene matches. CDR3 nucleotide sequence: TGTGCCAGCAGTTCATTGACAGGGCTCTTGGGCTACACCTTC. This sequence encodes CASSSLTGLLGYTF.

CDR3 coding DNA: TGTGCCAGCAGCGGACAGCGGGAGGGCCTACATACGCAGTATTTT. Its protein product is CASSGQREGLHTQYF. This chain links TRBV9 with TRBJ2-3; 10 nucleotides align to TRBD2. Unmatched junction bases numbered 8, after V lost 3 bases and J lost 7 bases. Looked up from germline, CDR1 is SGDLS and CDR2 is YYNGEE. The CDR3 has 15 residues.

The CDR3 sequence is CASSYSGLAGNEQFF. CDR3 nucleotide sequence: TGTGCCAGCAGTTACTCGGGACTAGCGGGAAATGAGCAGTTCTTC. The chain couples TRBV6-6 to TRBJ2-1; the match to TRBD2 covers 13 bases. Germline lookup yields CDR1 MNHNY and CDR2 SVGAGI (reference sequence). Losses at the gene ends were 0 bases for V and 7 bases for J; bases not matched to a gene: 0. The CDR3 runs 15 residues.

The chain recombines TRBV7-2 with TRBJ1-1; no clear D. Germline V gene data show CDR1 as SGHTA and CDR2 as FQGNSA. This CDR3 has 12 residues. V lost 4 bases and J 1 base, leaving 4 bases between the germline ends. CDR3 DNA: TGTGCCAGCAGCTACACGAACACTGAAGCTTTCTTT. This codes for CASSYTNTEAFF.

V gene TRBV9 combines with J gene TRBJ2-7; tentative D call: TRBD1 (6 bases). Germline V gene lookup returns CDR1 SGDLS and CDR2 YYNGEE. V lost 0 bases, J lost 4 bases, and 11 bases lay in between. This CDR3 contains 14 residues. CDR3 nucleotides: TGTGCCAGCAGCGTAGAACAGGGAAGGTACGAGCAGTACTTC. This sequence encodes CASSVEQGRYEQYF.

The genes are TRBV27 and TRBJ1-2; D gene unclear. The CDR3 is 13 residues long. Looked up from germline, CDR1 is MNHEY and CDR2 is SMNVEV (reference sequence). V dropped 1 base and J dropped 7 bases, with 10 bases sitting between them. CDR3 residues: CASSLFGEPGYTF. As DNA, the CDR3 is TGTGCCAGCAGTTTATTCGGGGAGCCTGGCTACACCTTC.

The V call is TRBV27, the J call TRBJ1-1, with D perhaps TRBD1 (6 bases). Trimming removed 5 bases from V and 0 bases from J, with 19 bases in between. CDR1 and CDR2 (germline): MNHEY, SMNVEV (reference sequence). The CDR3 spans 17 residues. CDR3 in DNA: TGTGCCAGCAGTATACAATCGCCCGGACAGCTGAACACTGAAGCTTTCTTT. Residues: CASSIQSPGQLNTEAFF.

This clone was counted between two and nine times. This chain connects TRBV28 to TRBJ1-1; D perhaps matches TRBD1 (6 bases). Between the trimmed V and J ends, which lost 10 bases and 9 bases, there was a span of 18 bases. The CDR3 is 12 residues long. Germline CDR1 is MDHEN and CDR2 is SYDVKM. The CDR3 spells CATRDPRDKAFF. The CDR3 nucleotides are TGTGCCACCCGGGACCCCCGGGACAAAGCTTTCTTT.

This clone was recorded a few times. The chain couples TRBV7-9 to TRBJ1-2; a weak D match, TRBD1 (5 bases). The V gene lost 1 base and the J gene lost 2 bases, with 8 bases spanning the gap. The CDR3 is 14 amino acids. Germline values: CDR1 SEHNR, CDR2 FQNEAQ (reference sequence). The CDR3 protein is CASSLVAGNYGYTF. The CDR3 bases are TGTGCCAGCAGCTTAGTAGCAGGGAACTATGGCTACACCTTC.

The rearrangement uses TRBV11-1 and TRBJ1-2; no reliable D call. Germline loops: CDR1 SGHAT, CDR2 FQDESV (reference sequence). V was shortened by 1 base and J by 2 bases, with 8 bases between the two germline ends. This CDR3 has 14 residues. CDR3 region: CASSLGGRNYGYTF. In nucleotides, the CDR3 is TGTGCCAGCAGCTTAGGTGGGAGGAACTATGGCTACACCTTC.

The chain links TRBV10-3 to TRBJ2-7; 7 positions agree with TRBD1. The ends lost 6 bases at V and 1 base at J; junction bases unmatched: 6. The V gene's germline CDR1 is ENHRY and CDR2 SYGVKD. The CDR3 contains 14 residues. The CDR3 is CAIRRDSISYEQYF. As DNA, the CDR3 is TGTGCCATCAGGAGGGACAGCATTTCCTACGAGCAGTACTTC.

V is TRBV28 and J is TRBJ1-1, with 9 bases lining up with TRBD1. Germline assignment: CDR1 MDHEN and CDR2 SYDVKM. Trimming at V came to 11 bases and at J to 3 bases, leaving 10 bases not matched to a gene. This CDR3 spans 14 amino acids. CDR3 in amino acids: CAAAGTGLDTEAFF. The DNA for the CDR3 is TGTGCCGCTGCCGGGACAGGGTTGGACACTGAAGCTTTCTTT.